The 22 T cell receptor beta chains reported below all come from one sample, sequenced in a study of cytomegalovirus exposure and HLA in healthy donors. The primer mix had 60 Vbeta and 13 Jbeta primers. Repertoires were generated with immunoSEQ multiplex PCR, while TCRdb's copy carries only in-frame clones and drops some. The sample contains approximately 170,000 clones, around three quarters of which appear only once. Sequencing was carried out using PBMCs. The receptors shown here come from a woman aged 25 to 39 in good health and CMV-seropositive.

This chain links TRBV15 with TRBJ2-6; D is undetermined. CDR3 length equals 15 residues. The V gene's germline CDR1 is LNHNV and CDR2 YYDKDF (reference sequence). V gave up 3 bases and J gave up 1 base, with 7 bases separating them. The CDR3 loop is CATSSGPSGANVLTF. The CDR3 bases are TGTGCCACCAGCAGTGGGCCTTCTGGGGCCAACGTCCTGACTTTC.

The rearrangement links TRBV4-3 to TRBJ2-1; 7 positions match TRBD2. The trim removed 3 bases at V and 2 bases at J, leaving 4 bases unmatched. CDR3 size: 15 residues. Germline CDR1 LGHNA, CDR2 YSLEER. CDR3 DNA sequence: TGCGCCAGCAGCCACCACGGGGGGACCTACAATGAGCAGTTCTTC. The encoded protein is CASSHHGGTYNEQFF.

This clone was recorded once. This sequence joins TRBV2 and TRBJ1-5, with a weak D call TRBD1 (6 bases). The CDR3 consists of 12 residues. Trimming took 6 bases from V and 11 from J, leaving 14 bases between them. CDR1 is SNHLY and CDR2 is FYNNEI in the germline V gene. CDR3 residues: CASRGDNPTQHF. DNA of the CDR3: TGTGCCAGCAGGGGGGACAACCCTACCCAGCATTTT. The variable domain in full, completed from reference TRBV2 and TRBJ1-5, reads EPEVTQTPSHQVTQMGQEVILRCVPISNHLYFYWYRQILGQKVEFLVSFYNNEISEKSEIFDDQFSVERPDGSNFTLKIRSTKLEDSAMYFCASRGDNPTQHFGDGTRLSIL.

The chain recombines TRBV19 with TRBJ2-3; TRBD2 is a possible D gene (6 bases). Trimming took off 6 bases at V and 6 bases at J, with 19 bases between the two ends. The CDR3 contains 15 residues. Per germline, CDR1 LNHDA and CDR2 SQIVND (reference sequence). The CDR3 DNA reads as TGTGCCAGTAGATTCGGGACTTCCGAGGGGGATACGCAGTATTTT. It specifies CASRFGTSEGDTQYF.

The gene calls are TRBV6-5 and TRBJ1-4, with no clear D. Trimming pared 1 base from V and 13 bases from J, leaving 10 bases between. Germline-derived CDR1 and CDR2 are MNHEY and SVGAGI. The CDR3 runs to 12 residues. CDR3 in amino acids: CASSYWPGGLFF. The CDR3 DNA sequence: TGTGCCAGCAGTTACTGGCCCGGCGGACTGTTTTTT.

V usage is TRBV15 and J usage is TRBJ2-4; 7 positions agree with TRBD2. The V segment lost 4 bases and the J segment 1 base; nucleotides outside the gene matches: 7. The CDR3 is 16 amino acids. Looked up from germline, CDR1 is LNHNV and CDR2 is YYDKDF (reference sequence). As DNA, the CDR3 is TGTGCCACCAGCACCCATGAGGGAGGGGCCAAAAACATTCAGTACTTC. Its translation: CATSTHEGGAKNIQYF.

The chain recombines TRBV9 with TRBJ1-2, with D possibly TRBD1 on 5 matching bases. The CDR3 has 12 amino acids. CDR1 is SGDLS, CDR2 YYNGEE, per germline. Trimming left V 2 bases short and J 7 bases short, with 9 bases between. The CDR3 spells CASSVGGIGYTF. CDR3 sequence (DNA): TGTGCCAGCAGCGTGGGGGGGATTGGCTACACCTTC.

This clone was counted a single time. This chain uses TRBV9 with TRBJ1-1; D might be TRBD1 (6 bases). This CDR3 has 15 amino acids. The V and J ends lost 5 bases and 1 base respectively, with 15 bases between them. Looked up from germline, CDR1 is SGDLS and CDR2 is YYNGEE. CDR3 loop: CASSASGTRNTEAFF. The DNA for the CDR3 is TGTGCCAGCAGTGCCTCCGGGACAAGGAACACTGAAGCTTTCTTT.

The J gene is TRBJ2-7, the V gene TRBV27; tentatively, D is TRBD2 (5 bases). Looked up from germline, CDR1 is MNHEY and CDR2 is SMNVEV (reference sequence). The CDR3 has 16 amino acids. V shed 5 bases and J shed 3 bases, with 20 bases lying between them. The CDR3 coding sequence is TGTGCCAGCAGTATCCGGGGAGATCGGCCTTTCTACGAGCAGTACTTC. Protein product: CASSIRGDRPFYEQYF.

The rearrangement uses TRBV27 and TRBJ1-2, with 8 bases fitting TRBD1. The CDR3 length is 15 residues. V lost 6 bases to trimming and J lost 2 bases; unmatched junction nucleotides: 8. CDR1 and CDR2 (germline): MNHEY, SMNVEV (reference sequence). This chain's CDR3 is CASRRDRGYNYGYTF. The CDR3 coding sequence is TGTGCCAGCAGGCGCGACAGGGGTTACAACTATGGCTACACCTTC.

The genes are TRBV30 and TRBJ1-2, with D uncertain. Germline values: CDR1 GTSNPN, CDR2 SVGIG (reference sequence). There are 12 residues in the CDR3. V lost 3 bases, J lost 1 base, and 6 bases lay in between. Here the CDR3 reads CAWSAVNYGYTF. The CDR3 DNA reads TGTGCCTGGAGCGCAGTTAACTATGGCTACACCTTC. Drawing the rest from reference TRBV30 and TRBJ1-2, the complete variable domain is SQTIHQWPATLVQPVGSPLSLECTVEGTSNPNLYWYRQAAGRGLQLLFYSVGIGQISSEVPQNLSASRPQDRQFILSSKKLLLSDSGFYLCAWSAVNYGYTFGSGTRLTVV.

CDR3 nucleotide sequence: TGTGCCAGCAGCAGAACAGATTTAGGCGCAGATACGCAGTATTTT. Encoded protein: CASSRTDLGADTQYF. The chain joins TRBV5-4 to TRBJ2-3; D remains ambiguous. CDR3 length equals 15 residues. CDR1 is SGHNT, CDR2 YYREEE, per germline (reference sequence). V was clipped by 4 bases and J by 4 bases, with 16 bases between them.

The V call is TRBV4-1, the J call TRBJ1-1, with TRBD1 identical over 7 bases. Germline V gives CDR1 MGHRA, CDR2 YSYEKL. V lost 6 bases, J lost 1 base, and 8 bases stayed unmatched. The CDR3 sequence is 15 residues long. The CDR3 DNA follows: TGCGCCAGCAGTCCGACAGGGATATCGAACACTGAAGCTTTCTTT. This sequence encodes CASSPTGISNTEAFF.

CDR3 residues: CASSQGLAGGDTQYF. CDR3 nucleotides: TGCGCCAGCAGCCAAGGACTAGCGGGGGGAGATACGCAGTATTTT. V is TRBV5-1 and J is TRBJ2-3; TRBD2 aligns across 14 bases. V shed 4 bases, J shed 5 bases, and the junction held 3 bases outside the gene matches. Germline V CDR1 and CDR2: SGHRS, YFSETQ. This CDR3 is 15 amino acids long.

The CDR3 DNA follows: TGTGCCAGTAAGCCTAGTTGGGGCACAGATACGCAGTATTTT. This codes for CASKPSWGTDTQYF. The chain uses TRBV19 and TRBJ2-3; D gene ambiguous. V was shortened by 7 bases and J by 1 base, with 12 bases between the two germline ends. Germline V gives CDR1 LNHDA, CDR2 SQIVND (reference sequence). This CDR3 is built from 14 residues.

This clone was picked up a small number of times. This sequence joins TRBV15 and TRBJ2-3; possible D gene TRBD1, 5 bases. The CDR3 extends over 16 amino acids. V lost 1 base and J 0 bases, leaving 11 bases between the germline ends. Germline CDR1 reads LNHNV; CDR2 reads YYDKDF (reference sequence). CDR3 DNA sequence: TGTGCCACCAGCAGAGGGGGCTCGACGAGCACAGATACGCAGTATTTT. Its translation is CATSRGGSTSTDTQYF.

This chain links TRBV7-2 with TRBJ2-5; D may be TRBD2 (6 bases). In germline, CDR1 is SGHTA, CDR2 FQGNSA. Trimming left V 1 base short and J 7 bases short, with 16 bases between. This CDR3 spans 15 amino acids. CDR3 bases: TGTGCCAGCAGCTTAGAGGGCGGGGTCCCGGGGACCCAGTACTTC. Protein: CASSLEGGVPGTQYF.

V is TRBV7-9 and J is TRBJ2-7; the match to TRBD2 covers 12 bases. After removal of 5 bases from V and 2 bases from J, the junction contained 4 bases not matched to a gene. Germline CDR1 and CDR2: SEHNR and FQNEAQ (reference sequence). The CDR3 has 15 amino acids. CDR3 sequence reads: CASSPSGRGPYEQYF. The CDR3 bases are TGTGCCAGCAGCCCTAGCGGGAGGGGACCCTACGAGCAGTACTTC.

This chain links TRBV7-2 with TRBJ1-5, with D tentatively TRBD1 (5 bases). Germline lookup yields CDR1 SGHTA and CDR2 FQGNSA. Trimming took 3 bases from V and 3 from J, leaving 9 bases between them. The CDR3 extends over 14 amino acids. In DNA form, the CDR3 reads TGTGCCAGCAGCTTGGGGCTCGACAATCAGCCCCAGCATTTT. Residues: CASSLGLDNQPQHF. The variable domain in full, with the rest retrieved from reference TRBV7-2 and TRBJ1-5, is GAGVSQSPSNKVTEKGKDVELRCDPISGHTALYWYRQSLGQGLEFLIYFQGNSAPDKSGLPSDRFSAERTGGSVSTLTIQRTQQEDSAVYLCASSLGLDNQPQHFGDGTRLSIL.

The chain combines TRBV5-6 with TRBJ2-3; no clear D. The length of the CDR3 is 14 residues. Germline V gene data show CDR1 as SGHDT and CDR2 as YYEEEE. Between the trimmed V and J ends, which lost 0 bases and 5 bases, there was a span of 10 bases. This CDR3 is CASSLVVGLDTQYF. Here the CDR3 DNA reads TGTGCCAGCAGCTTGGTGGTGGGCCTAGATACGCAGTATTTT.

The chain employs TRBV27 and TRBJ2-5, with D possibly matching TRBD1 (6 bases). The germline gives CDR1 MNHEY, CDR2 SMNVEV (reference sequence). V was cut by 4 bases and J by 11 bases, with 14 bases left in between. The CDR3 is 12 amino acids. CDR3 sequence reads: CASSSGRGKQYF. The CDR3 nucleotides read TGTGCCAGCAGTTCCGGCAGGGGCAAGCAGTACTTC.

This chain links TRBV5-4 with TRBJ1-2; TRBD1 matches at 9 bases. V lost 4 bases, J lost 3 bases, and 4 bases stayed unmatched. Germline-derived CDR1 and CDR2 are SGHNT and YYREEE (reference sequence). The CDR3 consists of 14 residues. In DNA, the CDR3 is TGTGCCAGCAGCGGGACAGGGTGGGACTATGGCTACACCTTC. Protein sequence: CASSGTGWDYGYTF.